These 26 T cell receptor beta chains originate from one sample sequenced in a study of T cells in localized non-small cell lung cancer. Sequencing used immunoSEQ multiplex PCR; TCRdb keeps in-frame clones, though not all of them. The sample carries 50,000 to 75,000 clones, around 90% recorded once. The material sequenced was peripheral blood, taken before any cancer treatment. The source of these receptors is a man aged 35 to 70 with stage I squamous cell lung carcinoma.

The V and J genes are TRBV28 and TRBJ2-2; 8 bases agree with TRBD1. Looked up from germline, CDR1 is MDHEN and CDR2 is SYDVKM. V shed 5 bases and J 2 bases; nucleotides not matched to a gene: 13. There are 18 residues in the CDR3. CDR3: CASSPLWGGQGNTGELFF. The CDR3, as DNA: TGTGCCAGCAGTCCACTATGGGGAGGACAGGGAAACACCGGGGAGCTGTTTTTT.

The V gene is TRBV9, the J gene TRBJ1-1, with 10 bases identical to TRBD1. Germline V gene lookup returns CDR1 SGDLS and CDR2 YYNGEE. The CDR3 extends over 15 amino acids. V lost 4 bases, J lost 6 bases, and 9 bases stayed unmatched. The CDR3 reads CASSSRQGAVSEAFF. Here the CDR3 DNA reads TGTGCCAGCAGCTCACGACAGGGGGCTGTATCTGAAGCTTTCTTT.

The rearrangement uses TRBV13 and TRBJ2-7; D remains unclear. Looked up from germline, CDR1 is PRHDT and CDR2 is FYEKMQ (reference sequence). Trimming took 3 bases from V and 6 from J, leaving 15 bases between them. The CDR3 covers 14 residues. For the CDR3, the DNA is TGTGCCAGCAGCTTTACCCGCCGGGCTAGCGAGCAGTACTTC. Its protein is CASSFTRRASEQYF. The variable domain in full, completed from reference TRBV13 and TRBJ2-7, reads AAGVIQSPRHLIKEKRETATLKCYPIPRHDTVYWYQQGPGQDPQFLISFYEKMQSDKGSIPDRFSAQQFSDYHSELNMSSLELGDSALYFCASSFTRRASEQYFGPGTRLTVT.

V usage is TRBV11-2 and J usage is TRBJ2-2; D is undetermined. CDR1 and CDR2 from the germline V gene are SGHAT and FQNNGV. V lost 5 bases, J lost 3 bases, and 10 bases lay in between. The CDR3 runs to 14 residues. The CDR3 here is CASSNDADTGELFF. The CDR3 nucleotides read TGTGCCAGCAGCAACGACGCGGACACCGGGGAGCTGTTTTTT.

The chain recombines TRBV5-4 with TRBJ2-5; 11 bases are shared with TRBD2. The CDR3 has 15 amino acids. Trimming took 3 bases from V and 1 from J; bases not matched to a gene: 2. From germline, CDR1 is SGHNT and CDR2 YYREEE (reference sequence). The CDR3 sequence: CASSWGTSGQETQYF. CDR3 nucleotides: TGTGCCAGCAGCTGGGGGACTAGCGGCCAAGAGACCCAGTACTTC.

The CDR3 reads CASSHGQGRDTQYF. In DNA form, the CDR3 reads TGTGCCAGCAGCCACGGACAGGGTAGGGATACGCAGTATTTT. The chain carries TRBV7-3 and TRBJ2-3, with 8 bases identical to TRBD1. V lost 5 bases to trimming and J lost 6 bases; unmatched junction nucleotides: 7. The CDR3 length is 14 residues. Germline V CDR1 and CDR2: SGHTA, FQGTGA.

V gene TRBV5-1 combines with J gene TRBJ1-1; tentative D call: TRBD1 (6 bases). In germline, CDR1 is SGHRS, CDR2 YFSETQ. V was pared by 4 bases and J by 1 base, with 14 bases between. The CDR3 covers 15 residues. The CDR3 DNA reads TGCGCCAGCAGCCAGCGAGAGGGGGGGAACACTGAAGCTTTCTTT. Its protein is CASSQREGGNTEAFF.

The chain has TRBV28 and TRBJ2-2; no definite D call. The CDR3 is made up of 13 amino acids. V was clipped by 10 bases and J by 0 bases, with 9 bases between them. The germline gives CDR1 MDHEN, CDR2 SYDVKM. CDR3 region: CANRAPNTGELFF. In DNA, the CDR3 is TGTGCCAACCGGGCCCCGAACACCGGGGAGCTGTTTTTT.

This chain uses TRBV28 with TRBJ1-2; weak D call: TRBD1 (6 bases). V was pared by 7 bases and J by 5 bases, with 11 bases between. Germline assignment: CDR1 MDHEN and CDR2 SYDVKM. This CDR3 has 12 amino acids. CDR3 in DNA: TGTGCCAGCATCAGCCAGGGGTATGGCTACACCTTC. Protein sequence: CASISQGYGYTF.

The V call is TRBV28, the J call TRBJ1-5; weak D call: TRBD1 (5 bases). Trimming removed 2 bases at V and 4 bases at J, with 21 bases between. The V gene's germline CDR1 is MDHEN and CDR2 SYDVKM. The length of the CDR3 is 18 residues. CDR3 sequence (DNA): TGTGCCAGCAGTTTAAGTTTTTTTCGCAGGGAAGGAAATCAGCCCCAGCATTTT. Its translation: CASSLSFFRREGNQPQHF.

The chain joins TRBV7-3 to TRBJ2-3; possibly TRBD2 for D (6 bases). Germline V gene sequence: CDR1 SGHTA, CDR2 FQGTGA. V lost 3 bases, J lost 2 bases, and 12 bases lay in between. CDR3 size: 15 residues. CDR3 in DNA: TGTGCCAGCAGCTTCAGTAGCGGAGACACAGATACGCAGTATTTT. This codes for CASSFSSGDTDTQYF.

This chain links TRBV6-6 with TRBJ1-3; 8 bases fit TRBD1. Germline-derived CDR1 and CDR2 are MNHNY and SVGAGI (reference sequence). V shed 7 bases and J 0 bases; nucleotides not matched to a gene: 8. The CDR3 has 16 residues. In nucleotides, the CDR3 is TGTGCCAGCACCGGACAGGGATCGAGCTCTGGAAACACCATATATTTT. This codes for CASTGQGSSSGNTIYF.

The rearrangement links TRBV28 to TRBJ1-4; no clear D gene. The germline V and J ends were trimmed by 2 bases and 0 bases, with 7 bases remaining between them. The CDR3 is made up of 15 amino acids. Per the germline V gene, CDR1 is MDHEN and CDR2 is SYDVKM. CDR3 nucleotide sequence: TGTGCCAGCAGTTTAACGACAACAACTAATGAAAAACTGTTTTTT. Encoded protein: CASSLTTTTNEKLFF.

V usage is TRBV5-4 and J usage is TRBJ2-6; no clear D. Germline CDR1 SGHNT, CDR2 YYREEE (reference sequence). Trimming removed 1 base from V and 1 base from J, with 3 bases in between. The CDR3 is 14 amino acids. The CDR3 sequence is CASSLRSGANVLTF. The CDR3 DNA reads TGTGCCAGCAGCTTGAGGTCTGGGGCCAACGTCCTGACTTTC.

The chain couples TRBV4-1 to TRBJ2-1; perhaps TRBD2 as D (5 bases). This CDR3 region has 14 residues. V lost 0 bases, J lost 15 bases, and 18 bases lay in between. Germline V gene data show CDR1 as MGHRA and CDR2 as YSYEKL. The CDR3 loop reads CASSQDSRPGSGFF. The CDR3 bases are TGCGCCAGCAGCCAAGATTCTAGGCCGGGATCGGGGTTCTTC.

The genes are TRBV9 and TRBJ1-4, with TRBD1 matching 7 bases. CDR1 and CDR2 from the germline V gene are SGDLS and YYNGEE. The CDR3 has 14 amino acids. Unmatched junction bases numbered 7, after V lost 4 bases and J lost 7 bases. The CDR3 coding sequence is TGTGCCAGCAGCCAAGGGGGCGCGGGTGAAAAACTGTTTTTT. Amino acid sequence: CASSQGGAGEKLFF.

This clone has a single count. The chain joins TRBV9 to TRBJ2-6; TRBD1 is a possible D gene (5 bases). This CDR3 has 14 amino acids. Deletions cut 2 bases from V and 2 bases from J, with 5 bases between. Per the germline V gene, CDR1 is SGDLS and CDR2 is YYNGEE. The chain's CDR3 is CASSVRAGANVLTF. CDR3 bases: TGTGCCAGCAGCGTCAGGGCTGGGGCCAACGTCCTGACTTTC.

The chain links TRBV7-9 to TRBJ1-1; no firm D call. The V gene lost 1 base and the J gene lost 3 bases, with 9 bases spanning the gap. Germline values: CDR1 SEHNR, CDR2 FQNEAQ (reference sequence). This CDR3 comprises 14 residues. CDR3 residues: CASSLGASDTEAFF. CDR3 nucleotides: TGTGCCAGCAGCTTAGGGGCGAGTGACACTGAAGCTTTCTTT.

The DNA of the CDR3 is TGCGCCAGCAGCCCGGGACAGGGATCCTTCAACACCGGGGAGCTGTTTTTT. It translates to CASSPGQGSFNTGELFF. This rearrangement joins TRBV5-1 to TRBJ2-2, with TRBD1 matching over 9 bases. This CDR3 is 17 amino acids long. Per the germline V gene, CDR1 is SGHRS and CDR2 is YFSETQ. J was trimmed by 2 bases and V by 4 bases; bases with no gene match: 9.

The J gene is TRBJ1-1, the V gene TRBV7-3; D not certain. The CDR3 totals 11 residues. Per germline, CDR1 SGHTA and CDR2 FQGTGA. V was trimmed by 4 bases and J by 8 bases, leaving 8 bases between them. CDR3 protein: CASSSGPEAFF. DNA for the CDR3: TGTGCCAGCAGCTCTGGGCCGGAAGCTTTCTTT.

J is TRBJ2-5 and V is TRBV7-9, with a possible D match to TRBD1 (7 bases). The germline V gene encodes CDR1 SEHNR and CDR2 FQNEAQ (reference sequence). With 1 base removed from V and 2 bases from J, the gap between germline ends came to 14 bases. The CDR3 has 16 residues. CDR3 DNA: TGTGCCAGCAGCTTAGTAGGGGGGACAGATCAAGAGACCCAGTACTTC. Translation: CASSLVGGTDQETQYF.

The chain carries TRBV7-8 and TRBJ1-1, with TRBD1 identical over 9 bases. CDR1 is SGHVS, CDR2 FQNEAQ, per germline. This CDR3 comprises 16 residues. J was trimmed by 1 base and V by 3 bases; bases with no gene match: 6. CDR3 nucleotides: TGTGCCAGCAGCTTCGGGGACAGGGTGACGAACACTGAAGCTTTCTTT. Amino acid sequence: CASSFGDRVTNTEAFF.

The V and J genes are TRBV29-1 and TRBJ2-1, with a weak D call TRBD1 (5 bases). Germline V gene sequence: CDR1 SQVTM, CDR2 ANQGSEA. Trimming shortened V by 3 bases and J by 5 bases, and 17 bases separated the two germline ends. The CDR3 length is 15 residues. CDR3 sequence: CSVDRSGKGDNEQFF. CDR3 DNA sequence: TGCAGCGTTGATAGGAGTGGGAAAGGGGACAATGAGCAGTTCTTC.

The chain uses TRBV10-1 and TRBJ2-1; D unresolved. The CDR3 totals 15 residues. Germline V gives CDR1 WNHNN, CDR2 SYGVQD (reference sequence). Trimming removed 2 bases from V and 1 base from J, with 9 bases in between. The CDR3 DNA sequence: TGCGCCAGCAGTGAGCGGACGGCGTCCTACAATGAGCAGTTCTTC. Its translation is CASSERTASYNEQFF.

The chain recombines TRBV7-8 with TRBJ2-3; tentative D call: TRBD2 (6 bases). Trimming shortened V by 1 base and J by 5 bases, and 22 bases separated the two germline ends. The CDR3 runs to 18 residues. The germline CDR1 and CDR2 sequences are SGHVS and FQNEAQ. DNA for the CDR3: TGTGCCAGCAGCTTAGTGGTGCGGGACGGCACTCCCGGAGATACGCAGTATTTT. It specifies CASSLVVRDGTPGDTQYF.

The CDR3 DNA reads as TGTGCCAGCAGCCCATACTCTAGCGGGAGGGCCCCCGATGAGCAGTTCTTC. Translated: CASSPYSSGRAPDEQFF. The chain is built from TRBV7-3 and TRBJ2-1, with 12 bases identical to TRBD2. The CDR3 is 17 amino acids. Germline loops: CDR1 SGHTA, CDR2 FQGTGA. The V gene end was trimmed by 5 bases and the J gene end by 8 bases; junction bases not matched to a gene: 13.